The clone carrying this T cell receptor (beta chain) was observed once. This record comes from a study of blood T cell repertoires in COVID-19. V gave up 5 bases and J gave up 5 bases, with 9 bases separating them. The CDR3 is 12 amino acids. From germline, CDR1 is MDHEN and CDR2 SYDVKM. Here immunoSEQ multiplex PCR was the method, and the copy in TCRdb shows in-frame clones only, minus some. This table holds approximately 70,000 clones, roughly nine tenths found once. Sequenced input: peripheral blood. This TCR derives from a man aged 35 to 55 with COVID-19, enrolled during active disease. The V gene is TRBV28, the J gene TRBJ1-2; no clear D. The CDR3, as DNA: TGTGCCAGCAGTCTCGGGGATTATGGCTACACCTTC. Translating gives CASSLGDYGYTF.